This T cell receptor beta chain was profiled in a study of shared clonotypes between healthy human individuals. The germline V and J ends were trimmed by 0 bases and 2 bases, with 14 bases remaining between them. Germline V gene data show CDR1 as MDHEN and CDR2 as SYDVKM. The CDR3 extends over 17 amino acids. Findings and limits, study-wide: The genetic and exposure-history diversity represented was limited by few donors.

Nashville, Tennessee was home to all donors, each a Caucasian adult. When replicate PCRs were run on sorted subsets, they used roughly 0.2 ug DNA, about 30,000 T cell genomes. The repertoire was sequenced with immunoSEQ multiplex PCR; TCRdb's copy has only in-frame clones and lacks some. The data contain about 1.5 million clones, 98% of them seen just once; the ten biggest clones take up 0.4% to 0.55%. A word on this clone: What it binds is unknown.

The sequence was collected from a man aged 25-45 years in good health. The sample was naive CD4+ T cells sorted from blood. Subset specified: CD45RA+ positively selected. This sequence joins TRBV28 and TRBJ1-5, with D perhaps TRBD1 (6 bases). The CDR3 loop is CASSLWFGAGGNQPQHF. The DNA of the CDR3 is TGTGCCAGCAGTTTATGGTTTGGGGCAGGGGGCAATCAGCCCCAGCATTTT.